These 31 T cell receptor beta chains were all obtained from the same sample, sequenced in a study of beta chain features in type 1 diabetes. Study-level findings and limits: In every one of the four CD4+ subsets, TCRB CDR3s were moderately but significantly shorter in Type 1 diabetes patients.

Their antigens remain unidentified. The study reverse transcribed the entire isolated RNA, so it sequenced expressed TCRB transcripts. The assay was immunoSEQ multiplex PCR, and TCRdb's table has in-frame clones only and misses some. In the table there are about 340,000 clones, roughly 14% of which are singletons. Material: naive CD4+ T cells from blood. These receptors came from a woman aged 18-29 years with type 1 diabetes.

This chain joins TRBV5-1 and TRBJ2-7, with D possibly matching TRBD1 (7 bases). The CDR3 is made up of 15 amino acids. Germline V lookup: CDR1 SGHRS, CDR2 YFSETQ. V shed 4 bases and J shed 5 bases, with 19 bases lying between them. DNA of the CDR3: TGCGCCAGCAGCGTCGGGACAGTGGGGGGAAACGAGCAGTACTTC. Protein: CASSVGTVGGNEQYF.

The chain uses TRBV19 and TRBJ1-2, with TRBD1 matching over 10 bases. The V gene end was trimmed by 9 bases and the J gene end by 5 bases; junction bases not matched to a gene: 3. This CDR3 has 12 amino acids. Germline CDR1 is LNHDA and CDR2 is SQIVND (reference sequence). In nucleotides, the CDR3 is TGTGCCAGCAGGGACAGGGGTTATGGCTACACCTTC. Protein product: CASRDRGYGYTF. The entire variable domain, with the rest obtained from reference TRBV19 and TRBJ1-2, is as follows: DGGITQSPKYLFRKEGQNVTLSCEQNLNHDAMYWYRQDPGQGLRLIYYSQIVNDFQKGDIAEGYSVSREKKESFPLTVTSAQKNPTAFYLCASRDRGYGYTFGSGTRLTVV.

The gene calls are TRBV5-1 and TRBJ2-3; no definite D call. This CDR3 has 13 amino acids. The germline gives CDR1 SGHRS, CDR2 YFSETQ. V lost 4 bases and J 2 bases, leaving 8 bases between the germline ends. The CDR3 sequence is CASSPESTDTQYF. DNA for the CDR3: TGCGCCAGCAGCCCCGAGTCCACAGATACGCAGTATTTT.

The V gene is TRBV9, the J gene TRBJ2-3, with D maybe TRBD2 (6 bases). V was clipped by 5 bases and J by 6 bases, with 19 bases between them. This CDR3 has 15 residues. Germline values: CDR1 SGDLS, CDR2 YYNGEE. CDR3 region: CASSPTAREWDTQYF. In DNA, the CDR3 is TGTGCCAGCAGTCCCACGGCCCGGGAGTGGGATACGCAGTATTTT.

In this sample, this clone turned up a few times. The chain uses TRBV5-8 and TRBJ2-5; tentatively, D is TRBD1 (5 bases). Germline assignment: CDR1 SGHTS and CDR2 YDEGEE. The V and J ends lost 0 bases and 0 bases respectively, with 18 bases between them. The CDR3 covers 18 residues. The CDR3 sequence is CASSLGRAGNLYQETQYF. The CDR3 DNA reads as TGTGCCAGCAGCTTGGGTCGGGCAGGGAACCTGTACCAAGAGACCCAGTACTTC.

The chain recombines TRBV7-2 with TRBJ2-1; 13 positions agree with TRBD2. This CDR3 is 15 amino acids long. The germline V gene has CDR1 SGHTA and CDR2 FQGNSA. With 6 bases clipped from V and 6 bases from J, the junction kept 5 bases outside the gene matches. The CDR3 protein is CASRLGTSGINEQFF. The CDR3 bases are TGTGCCAGCAGACTCGGGACTAGCGGGATCAATGAGCAGTTCTTC.

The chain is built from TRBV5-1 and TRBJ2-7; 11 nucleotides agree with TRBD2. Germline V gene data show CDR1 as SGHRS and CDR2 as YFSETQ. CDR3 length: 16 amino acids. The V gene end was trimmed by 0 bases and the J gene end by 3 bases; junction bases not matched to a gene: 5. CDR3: CASSLDSSGRLYEQYF. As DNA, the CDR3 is TGCGCCAGCAGCTTGGATTCTAGCGGGAGGCTCTACGAGCAGTACTTC.

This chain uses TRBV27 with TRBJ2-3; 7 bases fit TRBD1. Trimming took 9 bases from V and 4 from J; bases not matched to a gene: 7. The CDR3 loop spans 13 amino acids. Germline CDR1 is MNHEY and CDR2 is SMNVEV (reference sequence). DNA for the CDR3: TGTGCCAGTAGGGACAGCTTTGCAGATACGCAGTATTTT. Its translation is CASRDSFADTQYF.

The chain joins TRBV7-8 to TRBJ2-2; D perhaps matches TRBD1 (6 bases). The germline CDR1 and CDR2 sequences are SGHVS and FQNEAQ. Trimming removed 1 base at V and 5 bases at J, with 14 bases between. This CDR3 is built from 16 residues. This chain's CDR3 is CASSLGGQGLTGELFF. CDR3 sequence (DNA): TGTGCCAGCAGCTTAGGAGGGCAGGGGCTAACCGGGGAGCTGTTTTTT.

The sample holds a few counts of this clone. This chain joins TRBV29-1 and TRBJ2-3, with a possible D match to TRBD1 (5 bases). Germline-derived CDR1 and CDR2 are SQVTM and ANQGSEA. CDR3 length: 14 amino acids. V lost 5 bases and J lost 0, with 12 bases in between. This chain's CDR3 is CSVTGQSSTDTQYF. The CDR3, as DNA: TGCAGCGTTACAGGTCAATCTAGCACAGATACGCAGTATTTT.

The CDR3 spells CASSYEWDSAYRGYTF. CDR3 sequence (DNA): TGTGCCAGCAGTTACGAATGGGACAGCGCCTATAGGGGCTACACCTTC. The chain recombines TRBV6-6 with TRBJ1-2, with TRBD1 identical over 7 bases. Germline V CDR1 and CDR2: MNHNY, SVGAGI (reference sequence). Trimming removed 2 bases from V and 8 bases from J; junction bases left unmatched: 14. CDR3 length: 16 residues.

The CDR3 DNA is TGTGCCACCAGCAGACCTATACAGGGGTTGTACACTGAAGCTTTCTTT. Translating gives CATSRPIQGLYTEAFF. This sequence joins TRBV15 and TRBJ1-1, with 7 bases matching TRBD1. The CDR3 loop spans 16 amino acids. In germline, CDR1 is LNHNV, CDR2 YYDKDF (reference sequence). The ends lost 2 bases at V and 3 bases at J; junction bases unmatched: 9.

In nucleotides, the CDR3 is TGTGCCAGCAGCGCAGGGGCCACCTACGAGCAGTACTTC. It translates to CASSAGATYEQYF. This chain connects TRBV11-3 to TRBJ2-7; weak D call: TRBD1 (6 bases). The CDR3 loop spans 13 amino acids. The V and J ends lost 5 bases and 2 bases respectively, with 10 bases between them. Germline lookup yields CDR1 SGHNT and CDR2 YENEEA.

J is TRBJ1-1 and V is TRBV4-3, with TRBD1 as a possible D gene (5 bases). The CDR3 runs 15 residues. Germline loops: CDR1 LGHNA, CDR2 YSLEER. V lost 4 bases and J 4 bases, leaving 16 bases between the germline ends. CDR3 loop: CASSLISGGLTEAFF. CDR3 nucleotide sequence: TGCGCCAGCAGCCTTATTTCTGGGGGACTCACTGAAGCTTTCTTT.

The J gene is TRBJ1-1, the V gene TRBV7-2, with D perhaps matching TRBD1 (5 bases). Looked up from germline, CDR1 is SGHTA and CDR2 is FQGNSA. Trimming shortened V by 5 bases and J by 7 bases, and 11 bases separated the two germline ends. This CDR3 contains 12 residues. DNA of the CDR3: TGTGCCAGCAGCGGGGGGTTCAGTGAAGCTTTCTTT. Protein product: CASSGGFSEAFF.

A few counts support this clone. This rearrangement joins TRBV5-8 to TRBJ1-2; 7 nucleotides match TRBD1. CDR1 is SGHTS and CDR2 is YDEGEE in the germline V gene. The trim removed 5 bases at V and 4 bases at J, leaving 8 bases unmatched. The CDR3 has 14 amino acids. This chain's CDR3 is CASSRRQGSYGYTF. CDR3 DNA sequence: TGTGCCAGCAGTCGCAGACAGGGTTCCTATGGCTACACCTTC.

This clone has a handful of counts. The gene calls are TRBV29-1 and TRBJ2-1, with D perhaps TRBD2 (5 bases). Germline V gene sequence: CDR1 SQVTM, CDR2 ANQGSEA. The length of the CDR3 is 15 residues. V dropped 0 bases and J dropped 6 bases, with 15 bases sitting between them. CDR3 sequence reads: CSVEEDWPPSNEQFF. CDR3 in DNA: TGCAGCGTTGAAGAGGACTGGCCCCCCAGCAATGAGCAGTTCTTC.

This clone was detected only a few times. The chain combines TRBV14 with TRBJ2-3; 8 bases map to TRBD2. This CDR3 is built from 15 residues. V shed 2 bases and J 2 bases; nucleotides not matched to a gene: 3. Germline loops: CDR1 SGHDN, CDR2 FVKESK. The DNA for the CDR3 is TGTGCCAGCAGCCAAACTAGCGGTTTCACAGATACGCAGTATTTT. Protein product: CASSQTSGFTDTQYF.

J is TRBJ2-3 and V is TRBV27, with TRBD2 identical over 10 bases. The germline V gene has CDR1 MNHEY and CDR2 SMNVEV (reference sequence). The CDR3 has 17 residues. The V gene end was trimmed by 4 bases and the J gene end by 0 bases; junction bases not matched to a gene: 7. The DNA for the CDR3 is TGTGCCAGCAGTTCCTACGGACTAGCGGATAGCACAGATACGCAGTATTTT. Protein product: CASSSYGLADSTDTQYF.

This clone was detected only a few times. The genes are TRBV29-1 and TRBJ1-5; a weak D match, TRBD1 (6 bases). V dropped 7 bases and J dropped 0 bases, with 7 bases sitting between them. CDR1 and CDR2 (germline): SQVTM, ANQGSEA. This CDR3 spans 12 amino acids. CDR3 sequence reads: CSARGSNQPQHF. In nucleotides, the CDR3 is TGCAGCGCCAGGGGTAGCAATCAGCCCCAGCATTTT.

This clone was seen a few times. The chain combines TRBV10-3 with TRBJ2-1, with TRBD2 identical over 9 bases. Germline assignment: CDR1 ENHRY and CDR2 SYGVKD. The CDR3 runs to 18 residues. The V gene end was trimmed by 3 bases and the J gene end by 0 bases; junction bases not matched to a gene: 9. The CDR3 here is CAISDRGGRAASYNEQFF. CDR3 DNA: TGTGCCATCAGTGATAGGGGCGGGAGGGCCGCCTCCTACAATGAGCAGTTCTTC.

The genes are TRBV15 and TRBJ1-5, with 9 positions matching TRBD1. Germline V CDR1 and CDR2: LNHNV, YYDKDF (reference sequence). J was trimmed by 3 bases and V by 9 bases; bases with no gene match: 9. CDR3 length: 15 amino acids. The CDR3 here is CATSRDRAFNQPQHF. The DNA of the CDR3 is TGTGCCACGTCCCGGGACAGGGCTTTCAATCAGCCCCAGCATTTT.

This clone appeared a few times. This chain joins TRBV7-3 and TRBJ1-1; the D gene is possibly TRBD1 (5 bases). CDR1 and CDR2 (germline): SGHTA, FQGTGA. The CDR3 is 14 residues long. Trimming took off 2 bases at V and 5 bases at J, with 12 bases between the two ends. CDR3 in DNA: TGTGCCAGCAGCTTAGAGGCAGCAGGGACTGAAGCTTTCTTT. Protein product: CASSLEAAGTEAFF.

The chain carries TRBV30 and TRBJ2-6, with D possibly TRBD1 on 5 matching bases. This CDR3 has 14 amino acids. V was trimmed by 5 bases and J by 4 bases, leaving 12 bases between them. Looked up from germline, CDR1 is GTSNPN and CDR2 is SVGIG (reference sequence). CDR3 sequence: CAWAQGSGANVLTF. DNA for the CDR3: TGTGCCTGGGCGCAGGGTTCAGGGGCCAACGTCCTGACTTTC.

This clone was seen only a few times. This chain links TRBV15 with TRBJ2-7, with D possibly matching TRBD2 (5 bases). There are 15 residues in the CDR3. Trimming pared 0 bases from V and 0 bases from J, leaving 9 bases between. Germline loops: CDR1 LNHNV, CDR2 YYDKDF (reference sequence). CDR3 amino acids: CATSREARVSYEQYF. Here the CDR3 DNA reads TGTGCCACCAGCAGAGAAGCGAGGGTCTCCTACGAGCAGTACTTC. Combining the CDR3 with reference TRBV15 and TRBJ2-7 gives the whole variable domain DAMVIQNPRYQVTQFGKPVTLSCSQTLNHNVMYWYQQKSSQAPKLLFHYYDKDFNNEADTPDNFQSRRPNTSFCFLDIRSPGLGDTAMYLCATSREARVSYEQYFGPGTRLTVT.

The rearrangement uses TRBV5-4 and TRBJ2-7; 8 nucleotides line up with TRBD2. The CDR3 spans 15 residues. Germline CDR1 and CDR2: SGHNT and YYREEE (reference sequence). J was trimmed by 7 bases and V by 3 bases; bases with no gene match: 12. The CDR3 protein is CASSSRRGELREQYF. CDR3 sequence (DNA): TGTGCCAGCAGCTCCCGGCGGGGGGAACTTAGAGAGCAGTACTTC.

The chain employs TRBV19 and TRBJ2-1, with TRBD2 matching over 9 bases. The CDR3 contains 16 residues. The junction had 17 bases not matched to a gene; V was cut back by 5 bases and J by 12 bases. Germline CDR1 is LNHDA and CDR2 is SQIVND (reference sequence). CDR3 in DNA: TGTGCCAGTAGTCCGCCGGGACTAGCCACATATAGTGGGCAGTTCTTC. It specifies CASSPPGLATYSGQFF.

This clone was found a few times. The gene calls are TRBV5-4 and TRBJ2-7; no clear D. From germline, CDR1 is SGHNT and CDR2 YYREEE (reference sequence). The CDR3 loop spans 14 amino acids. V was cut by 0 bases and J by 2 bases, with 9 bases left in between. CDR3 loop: CASSLGPTTYEQYF. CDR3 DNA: TGTGCCAGCAGCTTGGGGCCTACTACCTACGAGCAGTACTTC.

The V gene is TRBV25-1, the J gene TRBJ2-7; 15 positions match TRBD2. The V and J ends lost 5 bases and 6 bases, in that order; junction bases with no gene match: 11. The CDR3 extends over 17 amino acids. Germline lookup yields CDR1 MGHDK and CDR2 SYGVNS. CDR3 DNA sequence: TGTGCCAGCAGTCCCGGACTAGCGGGAGGGCCGAGGGGCGAGCAGTACTTC. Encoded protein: CASSPGLAGGPRGEQYF.

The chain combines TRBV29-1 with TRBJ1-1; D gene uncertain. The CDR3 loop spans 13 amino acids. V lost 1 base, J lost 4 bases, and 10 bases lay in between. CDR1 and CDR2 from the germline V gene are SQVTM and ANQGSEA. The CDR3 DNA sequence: TGCAGCGTTGAAGGGGCCATGGGCACTGAAGCTTTCTTT. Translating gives CSVEGAMGTEAFF. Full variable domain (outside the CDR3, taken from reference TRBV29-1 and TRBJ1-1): SAVISQKPSRDICQRGTSLTIQCQVDSQVTMMFWYRQQPGQSLTLIATANQGSEATYESGFVIDKFPISRPNLTFSTLTVSNMSPEDSSIYLCSVEGAMGTEAFFGQGTRLTVV.

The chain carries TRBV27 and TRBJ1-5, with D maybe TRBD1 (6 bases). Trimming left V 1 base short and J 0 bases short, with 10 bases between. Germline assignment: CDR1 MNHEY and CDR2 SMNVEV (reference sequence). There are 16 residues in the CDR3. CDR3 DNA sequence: TGTGCCAGCAGTTTATTCGGCAGGGGTAGCAATCAGCCCCAGCATTTT. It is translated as CASSLFGRGSNQPQHF.